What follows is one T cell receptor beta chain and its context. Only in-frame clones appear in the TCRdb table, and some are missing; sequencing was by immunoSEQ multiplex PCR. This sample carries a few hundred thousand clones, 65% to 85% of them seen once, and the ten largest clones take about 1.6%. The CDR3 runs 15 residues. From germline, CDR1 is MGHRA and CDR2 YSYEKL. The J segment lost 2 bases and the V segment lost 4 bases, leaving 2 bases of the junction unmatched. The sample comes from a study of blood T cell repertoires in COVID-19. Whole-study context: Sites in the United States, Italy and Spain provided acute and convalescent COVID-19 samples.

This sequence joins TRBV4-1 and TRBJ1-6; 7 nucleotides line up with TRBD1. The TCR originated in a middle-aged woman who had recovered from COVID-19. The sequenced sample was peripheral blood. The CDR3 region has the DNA TGCGCCAGCAGCCCCAGGGGGACCTATAATTCACCCCTCCACTTT. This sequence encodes CASSPRGTYNSPLHF.